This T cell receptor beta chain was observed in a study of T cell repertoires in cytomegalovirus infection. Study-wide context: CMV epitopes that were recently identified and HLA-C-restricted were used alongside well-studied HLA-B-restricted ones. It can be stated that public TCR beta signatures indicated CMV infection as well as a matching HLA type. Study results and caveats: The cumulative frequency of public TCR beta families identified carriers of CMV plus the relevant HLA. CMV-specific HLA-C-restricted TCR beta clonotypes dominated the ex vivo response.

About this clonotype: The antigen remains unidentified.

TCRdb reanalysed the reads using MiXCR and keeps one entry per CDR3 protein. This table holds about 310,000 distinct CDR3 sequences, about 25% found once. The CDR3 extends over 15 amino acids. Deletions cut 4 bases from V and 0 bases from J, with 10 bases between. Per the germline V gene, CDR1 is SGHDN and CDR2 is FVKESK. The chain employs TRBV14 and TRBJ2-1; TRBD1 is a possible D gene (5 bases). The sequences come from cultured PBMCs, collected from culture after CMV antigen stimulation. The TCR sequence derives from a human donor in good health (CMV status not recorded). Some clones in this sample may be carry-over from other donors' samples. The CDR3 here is CASSRQLSSYNEQFF. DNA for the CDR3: TGTGCCAGCAGCCGACAGCTTAGCTCCTACAATGAGCAGTTCTTC.